The 19 T cell receptor beta chains presented below share a single source sample, sequenced in a study of read filtering for tumor transcriptome and immune sequencing. This library used about 400 ng RNA and molecular barcoded adaptors spanning alpha/delta and beta/gamma chains. TCRdb passed the reads through MiXCR, listing each CDR3 protein once. The table has over 80,000 distinct CDR3 sequences, 9% to 15% seen once. The material sequenced was a population of CD138-negative cells sorted from bone marrow. These receptors were obtained from a donor over 35 with multiple myeloma.

A remark on this clonotype: Given a much more abundant clone one base away, this may be a read error. The chain employs TRBV7-2 and TRBJ1-4; TRBD2 matches at 7 bases. The tail of the sequence fits TRBJ2-3 better, so the J call may be wrong. This CDR3 comprises 14 residues. Germline V CDR1 and CDR2: SGHTA, FQGNSA. The CDR3 loop reads CASSLKWGGTAQYF. CDR3 DNA: TGTGCCAGCAGCTTAAAATGGGGGGGGACCGCGCAGTATTTT.

The table lists this clonotype with many counts. V gene TRBV12-3 or TRBV12-4 combines with J gene TRBJ2-5; TRBD1 or TRBD2 may be the D gene (5 bases each). Trimming cost V 1 base and J 0 bases, with 15 bases left between them. This CDR3 comprises 17 residues. CDR3 loop: CASSLGWGMRDQETQYF. The CDR3 DNA is TGTGCCAGCAGTTTAGGATGGGGGATGAGGGACCAAGAGACCCAGTACTTC.

Concerning this clonotype itself: This may be a read error, as it is one base from a much larger clone. This likely comes from a read error, as the CDR3 has no conserved phenylalanine or tryptophan at its end. This chain uses TRBV28 with TRBJ1-4; no firm D call. This CDR3 is 16 amino acids long. Germline loops: CDR1 MDHEN, CDR2 SYDVKM. Trimming removed 6 bases at V and 0 bases at J, with 14 bases between. CDR3 bases: TGTGCCAGCAGACCGCCCTACAGATCAACTAATGAAAAACTGTTTTCT. Encoded protein: CASRPPYRSTNEKLFS.

This clonotype was detected only a few times. This rearrangement joins TRBV11-2 to TRBJ2-5, with a tentative D call TRBD1 (6 bases). V gave up 0 bases and J gave up 6 bases, with 17 bases separating them. The CDR3 is 16 residues long. Germline V gene lookup returns CDR1 SGHAT and CDR2 FQNNGV. Here the CDR3 DNA reads TGTGCCAGCAGCTTAGAAGGCGCAGGGGCTTCCCAGACCCAGTACTTC. It yields the protein CASSLEGAGASQTQYF.

Many counts were recorded for this clonotype. V is TRBV6-6 and J is TRBJ2-3, with TRBD2 matching over 7 bases. V was pared by 2 bases and J by 6 bases, with 11 bases of the junction left unmatched. Germline V gives CDR1 MNHNY, CDR2 SVGAGI (reference sequence). This CDR3 comprises 16 residues. CDR3 coding DNA: TGTGCCAGCAGTTACGGGTTGCTAGCCGGGGGGGATACGCAGTATTTT. This sequence encodes CASSYGLLAGGDTQYF.

This clonotype has ten or more counts. J is TRBJ2-7 and V is TRBV20-1; D not certain. CDR1 and CDR2 (germline): DFQATT, SNEGSKA (reference sequence). Trimming stripped 2 bases from V and 0 bases from J, with 8 bases between. The CDR3 consists of 13 residues. The CDR3 loop reads CSARSDTSYEQYF. The CDR3 region has the DNA TGCAGTGCTAGAAGTGACACCTCCTACGAGCAGTACTTC.

This clonotype was observed at least ten times. The chain is built from TRBV14 and TRBJ2-1, with D perhaps assigned TRBD1 or TRBD2 (6 bases each). V lost 0 bases to trimming and J lost 4 bases, with 13 bases between them. The CDR3 totals 16 residues. CDR1 is SGHDN, CDR2 FVKESK, per germline. CDR3 bases: TGTGCCAGCAGCCAAGAATGGGGGGCGGGGTACAATGAGCAGTTCTTC. This translates into CASSQEWGAGYNEQFF. The full variable domain, in which reference TRBV14 and TRBJ2-1 provide the parts outside the CDR3, is EAGVTQFPSHSVIEKGQTVTLRCDPISGHDNLYWYRRVMGKEIKFLLHFVKESKQDESGMPNNRFLAERTGGTYSTLKVQPAELEDSGVYFCASSQEWGAGYNEQFFGPGTRLTVL.

Ten or more counts support this clonotype. The rearrangement links TRBV29-1 to TRBJ1-1; a weak D match, TRBD1 (5 bases). The CDR3 runs to 12 residues. V was pared by 4 bases and J by 4 bases, with 10 bases between. Germline V CDR1 and CDR2: SQVTM, ANQGSEA. The CDR3 loop is CSVGRVGTEAFF. CDR3 bases: TGCAGCGTTGGCAGGGTGGGCACTGAAGCTTTCTTT.

This clonotype was counted at least ten times. The rearrangement joins TRBV6-2 or TRBV6-3 to TRBJ2-5; perhaps TRBD1 as D (5 bases). Trimming removed 1 base from V and 7 bases from J, with 28 bases in between. Germline V CDR1 and CDR2: MNHEY, SVGEGT. The CDR3 consists of 19 residues. CDR3 region: CASSYYPLVTAREKGTQYF. The DNA of the CDR3 is TGTGCCAGCAGTTACTACCCACTGGTCACAGCCAGGGAAAAGGGGACCCAGTACTTC.

This clonotype was counted ten times or more. The CDR3 is CASTPRGTGVGTGELFF. The CDR3 DNA reads as TGTGCCAGCACACCACGGGGTACGGGAGTGGGAACCGGGGAGCTGTTTTTT. The gene calls are TRBV6-5 and TRBJ2-2, with D possibly being TRBD2 (6 bases). Germline CDR1 is MNHEY and CDR2 is SVGAGI. Trimming removed 7 bases at V and 5 bases at J, with 23 bases between. The CDR3 loop spans 17 amino acids.

CDR3 in amino acids: CATSEQVSYNEQFF. The CDR3 nucleotides read TGTGCCACCAGTGAGCAGGTATCCTACAATGAGCAGTTCTTC. The V gene is TRBV24-1, the J gene TRBJ2-1; D ambiguous. The V end was cut by 4 bases, the J end by 1 base, with 7 bases between. CDR1 is KGHDR, CDR2 SFDVKD, per germline. The CDR3 contains 14 residues.

Points on this clonotype: At one of its ends the junction is not consistent with the germline gene, which may arise from a read error. This rearrangement joins TRBV9 to TRBJ2-2; 10 nucleotides line up with TRBD2. Germline CDR1 reads SGDLS; CDR2 reads YYNGEE. The CDR3 covers 15 residues. The CDR3 reads CAGSVGTSDTGELFF. The CDR3 DNA reads as TGTGCCGGCAGCGTAGGGACTAGCGACACCGGGGAGCTGTTTTTT.

This clonotype was counted ten times or more. This chain uses TRBV20-1 with TRBJ2-1; 8 nucleotides line up with TRBD2. In germline, CDR1 is DFQATT, CDR2 SNEGSKA (reference sequence). This CDR3 comprises 15 residues. V trimming: 5 bases; J trimming: 9 bases; junction bases outside the gene matches: 15. This CDR3 reads CSAPRDSGIGGEQFF. The DNA for the CDR3 is TGCAGTGCTCCTCGGGATAGCGGGATCGGGGGTGAGCAGTTCTTC.

This clonotype is medium-sized (0.01 to 0.1%) in the sample. CDR3 amino acids: CASSEVTGGRGEQFF. For the CDR3, the DNA is TGTGCCAGCAGTGAAGTGACAGGGGGCCGAGGTGAGCAGTTCTTC. The V call is TRBV2, the J call TRBJ2-1; 10 bases are a match to TRBD1. Germline values: CDR1 SNHLY, CDR2 FYNNEI. The CDR3 sequence is 15 residues long. Losses at the gene ends were 1 base for V and 9 bases for J; bases not matched to a gene: 6.

Ten or more counts support this clonotype. CDR3 coding DNA: TGCGCCAGCAGACCCACAGGGTTTGGTGGGGCCAACGTCCTGACTTTC. It encodes CASRPTGFGGANVLTF. The chain links TRBV5-1 to TRBJ2-6, with D perhaps TRBD1 (6 bases). Germline lookup yields CDR1 SGHRS and CDR2 YFSETQ. V was pared by 5 bases and J by 3 bases, with 15 bases between. The CDR3 runs 16 residues.

In its sample, this clonotype was seen many times. The chain joins TRBV5-1 to TRBJ2-2; weak D call: TRBD1 (6 bases). This CDR3 has 17 residues. Trimming removed 1 base at V and 7 bases at J, with 20 bases between. Germline CDR1 is SGHRS and CDR2 is YFSETQ. The CDR3 region is CASSLTYGQGFGGELFF. DNA for the CDR3: TGCGCCAGCAGCTTGACGTACGGTCAGGGGTTCGGCGGGGAGCTGTTTTTT.

The CDR3 loop is CASSPPSEYEQYF. CDR3 bases: TGTGCCAGCTCACCACCGAGCGAGTACGAGCAGTACTTC. V and J are TRBV18 and TRBJ2-7; D not certain. The CDR3 is made up of 13 amino acids. V dropped 0 bases and J dropped 4 bases, with 7 bases sitting between them. The V gene's germline CDR1 is KGHSH and CDR2 LQKENI.

This clonotype was seen many times. J is TRBJ2-2 and V is TRBV4-1; D is possibly TRBD1 (8 bases). The CDR3 spans 15 residues. CDR1 MGHRA and CDR2 YSYEKL come from the germline V gene. V shed 3 bases and J shed 6 bases, with 14 bases lying between them. The CDR3: CASSHPTGGAGELFF. For the CDR3, the DNA is TGCGCCAGCAGCCATCCCACAGGGGGGGCCGGGGAGCTGTTTTTT.

This clonotype was recorded at least ten times. The chain is built from TRBV12-3 or TRBV12-4 and TRBJ2-3; D is unclear. The CDR3 has 12 residues. The V end was cut by 6 bases, the J end by 2 bases, with 6 bases between. The CDR3 DNA reads as TGTGCCAGCAGACTCACCACAGATACGCAGTATTTT. Its translation is CASRLTTDTQYF.